Given below is one TCR beta chain in context. Trimming took 6 bases from V and 9 from J, leaving 12 bases between them. The CDR3 spans 11 residues. Germline V gene sequence: CDR1 SQVTM, CDR2 ANQGSEA. Per the study methods: Nucleated cell number was recorded as an estimate derived from reference gene primer amplification. TCRdb's copy holds only in-frame clones and misses some; the assay was immunoSEQ multiplex PCR. V, J and clone size are taken as reported in that table, and D and trimming were inferred from the DNA itself. Of more than 200,000 clones in the sample, about nine tenths were seen once. This sample stems from a study of blood T cell repertoires in COVID-19. Study information: The origin of the acute and convalescent COVID-19 samples was the United States, Italy and Spain.

Those enrolled, adults aged about 18 to 89 years, came from 24 US areas. Assignments of participants to cohorts depended upon their own reported clinical history. What was sequenced was PBMCs or T cells enriched from blood (not recorded which). The genes are TRBV29-1 and TRBJ1-3, with D maybe TRBD1 (5 bases). The origin of this receptor is a woman aged 25-40 years with acute COVID-19. This chain's CDR3 is CSVAPGGTIYF. In DNA form, the CDR3 reads TGCAGCGTCGCCCCCGGGGGCACCATATATTTT.